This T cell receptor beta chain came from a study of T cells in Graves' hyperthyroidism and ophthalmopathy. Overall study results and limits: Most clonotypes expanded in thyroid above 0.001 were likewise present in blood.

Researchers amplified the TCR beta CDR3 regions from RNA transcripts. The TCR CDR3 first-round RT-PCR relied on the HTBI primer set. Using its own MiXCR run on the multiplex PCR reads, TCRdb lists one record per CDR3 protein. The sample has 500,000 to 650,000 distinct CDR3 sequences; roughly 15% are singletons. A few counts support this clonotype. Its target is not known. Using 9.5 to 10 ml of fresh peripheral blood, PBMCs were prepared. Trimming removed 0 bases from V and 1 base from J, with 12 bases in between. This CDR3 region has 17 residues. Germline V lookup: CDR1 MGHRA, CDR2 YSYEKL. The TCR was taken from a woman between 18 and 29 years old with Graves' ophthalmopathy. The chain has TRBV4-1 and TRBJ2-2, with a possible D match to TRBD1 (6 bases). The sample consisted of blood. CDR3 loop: CASSQEFETGNTGELFF. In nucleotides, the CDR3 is TGCGCCAGCAGCCAAGAATTTGAGACAGGGAACACCGGGGAGCTGTTTTTT.